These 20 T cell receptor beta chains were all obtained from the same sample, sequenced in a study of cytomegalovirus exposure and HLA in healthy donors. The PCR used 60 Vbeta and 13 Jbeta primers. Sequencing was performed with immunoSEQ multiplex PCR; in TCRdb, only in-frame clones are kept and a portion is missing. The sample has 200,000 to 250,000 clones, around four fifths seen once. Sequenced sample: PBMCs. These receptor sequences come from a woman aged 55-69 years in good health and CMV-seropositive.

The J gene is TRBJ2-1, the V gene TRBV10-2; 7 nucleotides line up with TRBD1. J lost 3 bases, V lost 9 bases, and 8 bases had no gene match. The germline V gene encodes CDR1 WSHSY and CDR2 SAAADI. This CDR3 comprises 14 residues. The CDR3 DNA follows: TGCGCCAGTACTAGGGACAGAGTCTACAATGAGCAGTTCTTC. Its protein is CASTRDRVYNEQFF.

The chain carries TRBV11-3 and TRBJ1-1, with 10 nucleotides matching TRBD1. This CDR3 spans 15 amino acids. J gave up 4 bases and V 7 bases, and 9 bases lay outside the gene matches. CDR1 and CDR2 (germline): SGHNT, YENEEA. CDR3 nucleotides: TGTGCCAGCATCCCACCGGGACAGGGGATCACTGAAGCTTTCTTT. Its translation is CASIPPGQGITEAFF.

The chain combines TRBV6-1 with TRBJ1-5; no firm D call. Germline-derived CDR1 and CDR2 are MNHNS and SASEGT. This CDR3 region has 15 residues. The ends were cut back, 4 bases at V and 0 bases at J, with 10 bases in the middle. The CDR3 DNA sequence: TGTGCCAGCAGTGTTCCGGTCAATAGCAATCAGCCCCAGCATTTT. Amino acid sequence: CASSVPVNSNQPQHF.

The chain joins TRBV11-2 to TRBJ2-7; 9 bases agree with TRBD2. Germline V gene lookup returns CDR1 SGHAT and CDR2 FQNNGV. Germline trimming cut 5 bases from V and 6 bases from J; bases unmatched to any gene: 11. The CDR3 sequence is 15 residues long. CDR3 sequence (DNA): TGTGCCAGCAGCCCGTCCCGCGGGAGGGCCCTCGAGCAGTACTTC. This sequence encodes CASSPSRGRALEQYF.

The CDR3: CASSVVQGARNEQFF. The CDR3 DNA reads as TGTGCCAGCAGCGTAGTCCAGGGGGCGCGTAATGAGCAGTTCTTC. The gene calls are TRBV9 and TRBJ2-1; 8 positions agree with TRBD1. Germline V gene sequence: CDR1 SGDLS, CDR2 YYNGEE. Trimming at V came to 0 bases and at J to 7 bases, leaving 6 bases not matched to a gene. The CDR3 has 15 residues.

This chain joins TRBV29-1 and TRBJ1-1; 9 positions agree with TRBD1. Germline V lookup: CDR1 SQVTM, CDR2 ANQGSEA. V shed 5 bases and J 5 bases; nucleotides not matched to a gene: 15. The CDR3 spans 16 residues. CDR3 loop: CSVSPRYTGGRTEAFF. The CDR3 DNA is TGCAGCGTTTCCCCGCGATATACAGGGGGCAGGACTGAAGCTTTCTTT.

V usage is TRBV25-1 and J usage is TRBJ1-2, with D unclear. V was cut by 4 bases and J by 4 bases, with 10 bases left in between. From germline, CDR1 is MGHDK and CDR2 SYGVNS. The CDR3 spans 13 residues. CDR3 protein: CASSGALSYGYTF. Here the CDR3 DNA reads TGTGCCAGCAGTGGGGCCCTATCCTATGGCTACACCTTC.

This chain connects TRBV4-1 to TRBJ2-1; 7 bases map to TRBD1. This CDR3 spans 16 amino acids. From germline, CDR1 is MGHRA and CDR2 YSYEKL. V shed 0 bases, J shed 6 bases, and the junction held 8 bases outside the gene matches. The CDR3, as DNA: TGCGCCAGCAGCCAAGATGCAGGGGGTTTGCGCAATGAGCAGTTCTTC. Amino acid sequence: CASSQDAGGLRNEQFF.

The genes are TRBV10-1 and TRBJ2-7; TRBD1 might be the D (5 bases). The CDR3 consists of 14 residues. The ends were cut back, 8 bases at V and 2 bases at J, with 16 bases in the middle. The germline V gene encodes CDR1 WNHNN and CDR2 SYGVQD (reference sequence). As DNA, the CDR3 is TGCGCCAGCCAATCAGGGAAGAGAACCTACGAGCAGTACTTC. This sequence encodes CASQSGKRTYEQYF.

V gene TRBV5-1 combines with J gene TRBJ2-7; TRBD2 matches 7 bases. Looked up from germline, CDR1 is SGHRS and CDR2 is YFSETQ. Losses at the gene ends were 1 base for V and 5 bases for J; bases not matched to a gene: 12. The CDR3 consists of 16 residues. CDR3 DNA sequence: TGCGCCAGCAGCTTGACTAGCGTCCCCCGTTATAACGAGCAGTACTTC. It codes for CASSLTSVPRYNEQYF.

This CDR3 reads CASSARQGAKTEAFF. The DNA for the CDR3 is TGTGCCAGCAGTGCTAGACAGGGGGCAAAGACTGAAGCTTTCTTT. This chain uses TRBV6-5 with TRBJ1-1; the match to TRBD1 covers 10 bases. This CDR3 region has 15 residues. Germline-derived CDR1 and CDR2 are MNHEY and SVGAGI. The trim removed 5 bases at V and 5 bases at J, leaving 8 bases unmatched.

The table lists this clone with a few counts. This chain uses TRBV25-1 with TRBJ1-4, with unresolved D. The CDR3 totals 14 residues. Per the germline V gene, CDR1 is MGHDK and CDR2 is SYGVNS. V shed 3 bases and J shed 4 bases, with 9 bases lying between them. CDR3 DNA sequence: TGTGCCAGCAGTGATTCCATACATAATGAAAAACTGTTTTTT. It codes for CASSDSIHNEKLFF.

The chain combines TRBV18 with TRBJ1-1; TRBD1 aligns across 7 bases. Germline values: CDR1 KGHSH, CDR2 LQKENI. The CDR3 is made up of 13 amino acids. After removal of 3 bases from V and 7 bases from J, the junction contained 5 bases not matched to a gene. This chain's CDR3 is CASSPSGQVEAFF. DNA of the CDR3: TGTGCCAGCTCACCTTCCGGACAGGTTGAAGCTTTCTTT.

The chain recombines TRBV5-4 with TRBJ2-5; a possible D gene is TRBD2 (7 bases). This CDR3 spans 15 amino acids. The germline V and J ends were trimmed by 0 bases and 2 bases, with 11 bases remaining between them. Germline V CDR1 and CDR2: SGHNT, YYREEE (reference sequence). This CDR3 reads CASSLAAGAQETQYF. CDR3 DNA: TGTGCCAGCAGCTTGGCGGCGGGGGCTCAAGAGACCCAGTACTTC.

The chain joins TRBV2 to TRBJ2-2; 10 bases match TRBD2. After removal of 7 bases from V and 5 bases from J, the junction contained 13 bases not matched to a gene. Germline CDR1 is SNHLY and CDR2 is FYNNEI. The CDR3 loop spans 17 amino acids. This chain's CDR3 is CASTGKREGLRTGELFF. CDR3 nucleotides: TGTGCCAGCACCGGCAAGCGGGAGGGCCTACGGACCGGGGAGCTGTTTTTT.

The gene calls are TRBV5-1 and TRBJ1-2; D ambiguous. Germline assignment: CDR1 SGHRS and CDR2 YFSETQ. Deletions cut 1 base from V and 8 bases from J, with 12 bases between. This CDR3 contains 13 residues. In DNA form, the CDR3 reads TGCGCCAGCAGCTTGTGGGGAGTAGAGGGCTACACCTTC. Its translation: CASSLWGVEGYTF.

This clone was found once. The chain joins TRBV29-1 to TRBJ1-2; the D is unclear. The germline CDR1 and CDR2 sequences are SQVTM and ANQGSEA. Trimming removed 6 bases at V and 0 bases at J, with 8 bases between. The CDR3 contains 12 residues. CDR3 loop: CSVMPANYGYTF. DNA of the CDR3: TGCAGCGTGATGCCAGCTAACTATGGCTACACCTTC.

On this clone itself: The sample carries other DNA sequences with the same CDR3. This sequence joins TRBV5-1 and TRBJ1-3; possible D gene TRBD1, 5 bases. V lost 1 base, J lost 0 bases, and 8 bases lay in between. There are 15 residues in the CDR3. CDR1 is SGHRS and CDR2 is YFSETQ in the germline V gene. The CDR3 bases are TGCGCCAGCAGCTTGACAGGTGACTCTGGAAACACCATATATTTT. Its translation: CASSLTGDSGNTIYF.

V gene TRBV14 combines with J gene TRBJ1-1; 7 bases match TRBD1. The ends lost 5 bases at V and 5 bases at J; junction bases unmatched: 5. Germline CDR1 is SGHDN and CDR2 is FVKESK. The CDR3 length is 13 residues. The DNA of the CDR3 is TGTGCCAGCAGCATCGACAGGGTTACTGAAGCTTTCTTT. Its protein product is CASSIDRVTEAFF.

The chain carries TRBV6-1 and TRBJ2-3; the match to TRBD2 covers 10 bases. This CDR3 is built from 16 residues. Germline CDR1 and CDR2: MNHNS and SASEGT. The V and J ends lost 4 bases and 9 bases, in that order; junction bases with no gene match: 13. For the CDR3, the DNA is TGTGCCAGCAGTGTTGGACTAGCGGCATCACAGATAACGCAGTATTTT. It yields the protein CASSVGLAASQITQYF.